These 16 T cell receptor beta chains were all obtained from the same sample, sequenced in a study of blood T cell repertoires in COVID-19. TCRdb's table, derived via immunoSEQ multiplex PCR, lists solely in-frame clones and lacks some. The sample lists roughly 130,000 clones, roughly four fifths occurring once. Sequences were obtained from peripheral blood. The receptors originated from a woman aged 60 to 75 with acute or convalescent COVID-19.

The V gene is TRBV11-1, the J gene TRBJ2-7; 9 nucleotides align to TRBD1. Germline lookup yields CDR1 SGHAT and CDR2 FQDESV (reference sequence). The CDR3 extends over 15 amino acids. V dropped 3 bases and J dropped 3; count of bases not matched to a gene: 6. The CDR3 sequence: CASSFVQGAYYEQYF. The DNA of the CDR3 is TGTGCCAGCAGCTTCGTACAGGGGGCCTACTACGAGCAGTACTTC.

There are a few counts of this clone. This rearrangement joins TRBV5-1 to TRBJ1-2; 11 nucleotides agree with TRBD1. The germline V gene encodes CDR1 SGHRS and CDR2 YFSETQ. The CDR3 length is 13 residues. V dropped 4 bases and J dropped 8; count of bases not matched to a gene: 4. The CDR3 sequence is CASSTGQGEGYTF. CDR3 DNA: TGCGCCAGCAGCACGGGACAGGGGGAGGGCTACACCTTC.

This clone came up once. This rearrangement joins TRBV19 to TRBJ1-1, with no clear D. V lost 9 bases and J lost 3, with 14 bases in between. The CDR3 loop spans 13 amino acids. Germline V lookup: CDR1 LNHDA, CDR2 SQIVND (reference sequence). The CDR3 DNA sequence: TGTGCCAGCCAGGAGGGCTTTGACACTGAAGCTTTCTTT. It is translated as CASQEGFDTEAFF.

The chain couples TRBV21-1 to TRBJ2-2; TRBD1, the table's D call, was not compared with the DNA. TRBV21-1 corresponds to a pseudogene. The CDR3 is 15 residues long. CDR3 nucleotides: TGTGCCAGCAGCACCCGACAGGATAGAACCGGGGAGCTGTTTTTT. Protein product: CASSTRQDRTGELFF.

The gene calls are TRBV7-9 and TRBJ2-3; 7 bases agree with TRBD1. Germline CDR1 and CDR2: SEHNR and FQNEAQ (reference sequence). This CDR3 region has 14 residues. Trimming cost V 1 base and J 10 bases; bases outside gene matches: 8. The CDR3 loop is CASSLEGGDSAQYF. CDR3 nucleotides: TGTGCCAGCAGCTTAGAAGGGGGCGATTCGGCGCAGTATTTT.

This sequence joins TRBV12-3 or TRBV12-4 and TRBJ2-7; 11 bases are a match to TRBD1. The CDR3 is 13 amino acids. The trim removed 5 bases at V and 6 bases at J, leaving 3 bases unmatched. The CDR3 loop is CASSPGQGGEQYV. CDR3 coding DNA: TGTGCCAGCAGTCCGGGACAGGGGGGCGAGCAGTACGTC.

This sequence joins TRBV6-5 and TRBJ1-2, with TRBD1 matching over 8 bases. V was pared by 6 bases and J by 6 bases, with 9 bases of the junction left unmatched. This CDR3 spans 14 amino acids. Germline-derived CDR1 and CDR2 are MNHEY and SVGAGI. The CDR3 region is CASSGQGLYDGYTF. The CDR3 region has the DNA TGTGCCAGCAGCGGACAGGGCTTGTATGATGGCTACACCTTC.

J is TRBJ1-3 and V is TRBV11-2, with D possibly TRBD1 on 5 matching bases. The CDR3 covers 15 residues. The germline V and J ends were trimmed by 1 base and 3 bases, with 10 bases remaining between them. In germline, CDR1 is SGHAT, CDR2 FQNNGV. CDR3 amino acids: CASSLGRGNGNTIYF. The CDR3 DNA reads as TGTGCCAGCAGCTTAGGAAGGGGAAATGGAAACACCATATATTTT.

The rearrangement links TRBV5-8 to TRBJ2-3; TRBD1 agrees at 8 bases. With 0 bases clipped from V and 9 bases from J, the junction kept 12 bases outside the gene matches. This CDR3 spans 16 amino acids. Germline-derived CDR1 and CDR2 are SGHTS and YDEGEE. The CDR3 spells CASSLARGTGLNTQYF. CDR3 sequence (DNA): TGTGCCAGCAGCTTGGCCAGGGGGACAGGACTAAACACGCAGTATTTT.

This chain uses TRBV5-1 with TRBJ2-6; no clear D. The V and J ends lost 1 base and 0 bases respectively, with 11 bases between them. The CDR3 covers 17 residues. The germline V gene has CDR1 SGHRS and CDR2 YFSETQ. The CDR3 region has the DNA TGCGCCAGCAGCTTGACGCCAGACATCTCTGGGGCCAACGTCCTGACTTTC. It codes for CASSLTPDISGANVLTF.

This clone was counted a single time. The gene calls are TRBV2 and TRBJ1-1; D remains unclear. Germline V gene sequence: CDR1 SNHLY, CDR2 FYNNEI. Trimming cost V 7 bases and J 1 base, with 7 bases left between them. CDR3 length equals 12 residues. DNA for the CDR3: TGTGCCAGCATGCGTGCGAACACTGAAGCTTTCTTT. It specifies CASMRANTEAFF.

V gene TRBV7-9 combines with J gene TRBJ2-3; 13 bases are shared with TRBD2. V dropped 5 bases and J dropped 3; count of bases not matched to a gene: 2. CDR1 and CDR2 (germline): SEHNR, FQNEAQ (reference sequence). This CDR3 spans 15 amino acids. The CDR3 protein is CASSATSGGTDTQYF. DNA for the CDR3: TGTGCCAGCAGCGCGACTAGCGGGGGGACAGATACGCAGTATTTT.

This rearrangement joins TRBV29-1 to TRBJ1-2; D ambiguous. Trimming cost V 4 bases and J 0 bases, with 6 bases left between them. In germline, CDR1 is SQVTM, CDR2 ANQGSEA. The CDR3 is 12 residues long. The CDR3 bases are TGCAGCGTTGGCGGCGCTAACTATGGCTACACCTTC. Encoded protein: CSVGGANYGYTF.

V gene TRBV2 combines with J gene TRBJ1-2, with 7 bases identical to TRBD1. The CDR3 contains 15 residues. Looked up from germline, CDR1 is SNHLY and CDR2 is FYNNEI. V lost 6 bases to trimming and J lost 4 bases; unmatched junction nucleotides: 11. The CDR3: CASRGVVTGAYGYTF. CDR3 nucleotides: TGTGCCAGCAGGGGGGTAGTAACAGGGGCCTATGGCTACACCTTC.

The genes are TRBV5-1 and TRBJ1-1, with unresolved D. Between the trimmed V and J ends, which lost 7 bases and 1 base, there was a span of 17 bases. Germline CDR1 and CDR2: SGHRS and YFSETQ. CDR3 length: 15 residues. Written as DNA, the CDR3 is TGCGCCAGCGGCGAAATGGACTCCCGGAACACTGAAGCTTTCTTT. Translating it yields CASGEMDSRNTEAFF. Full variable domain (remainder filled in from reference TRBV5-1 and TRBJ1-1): KAGVTQTPRYLIKTRGQQVTLSCSPISGHRSVSWYQQTPGQGLQFLFEYFSETQRNKGNFPGRFSGRQFSNSRSEMNVSTLELGDSALYLCASGEMDSRNTEAFFGQGTRLTVV.

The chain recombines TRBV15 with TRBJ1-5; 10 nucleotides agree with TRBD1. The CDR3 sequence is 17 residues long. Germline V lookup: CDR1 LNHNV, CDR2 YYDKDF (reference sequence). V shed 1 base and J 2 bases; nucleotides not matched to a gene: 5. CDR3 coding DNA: TGTGCCACCAGCAGAGTTGGGGGGACAGGGGGCAATCAGCCCCAGCATTTT. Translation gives CATSRVGGTGGNQPQHF.